These 15 T cell receptor beta chains originate from one sample sequenced in a study of glioma-infiltrating T cells after dendritic cell vaccination. Method: immunoSEQ multiplex PCR; TCRdb's copy keeps in-frame clones and lacks some. The sample lists about 92,000 clones, over 75% occurring once. Material: blood, obtained before dendritic cell vaccination. Every receptor here comes from a human donor with glioblastoma.

The chain couples TRBV2 to TRBJ2-1, with D possibly matching TRBD1 (5 bases). Germline-derived CDR1 and CDR2 are SNHLY and FYNNEI. This CDR3 is built from 14 residues. CDR3 sequence reads: CASQKGSAYNEQFF. For the CDR3, the DNA is TGTGCTTCCCAAAAGGGGTCCGCCTACAATGAGCAGTTCTTC.

The rearrangement links TRBV19 to TRBJ1-1, with D uncertain. The CDR3 loop spans 12 amino acids. CDR1 and CDR2 (germline): LNHDA, SQIVND (reference sequence). V dropped 5 bases and J dropped 0 bases, with 4 bases sitting between them. The CDR3 sequence: CASSELNTEAFF. The CDR3 DNA sequence: TGTGCCAGTAGTGAGTTGAACACTGAAGCTTTCTTT. The full variable domain, its missing parts supplied by reference TRBV19 and TRBJ1-1, is DGGITQSPKYLFRKEGQNVTLSCEQNLNHDAMYWYRQDPGQGLRLIYYSQIVNDFQKGDIAEGYSVSREKKESFPLTVTSAQKNPTAFYLCASSELNTEAFFGQGTRLTVV.

The V call is TRBV7-2, the J call TRBJ2-7; 7 bases map to TRBD1. The CDR3 spans 14 residues. CDR1 is SGHTA and CDR2 is FQGNSA in the germline V gene. Germline trimming cut 5 bases from V and 0 bases from J; bases unmatched to any gene: 4. CDR3 in amino acids: CASSQRTGSYEQYF. For the CDR3, the DNA is TGTGCCAGCAGCCAACGGACAGGCTCCTACGAGCAGTACTTC.

V gene TRBV19 combines with J gene TRBJ1-2; TRBD1 aligns across 7 bases. Trimming at V came to 6 bases and at J to 4 bases, leaving 8 bases not matched to a gene. Germline values: CDR1 LNHDA, CDR2 SQIVND (reference sequence). This CDR3 comprises 14 residues. The CDR3 nucleotides are TGTGCCAGTAGAGTTTCCGGGACAGCCTATGGCTACACCTTC. It encodes CASRVSGTAYGYTF.

The rearrangement links TRBV27 to TRBJ1-1, with TRBD1 as a possible D gene (6 bases). The V gene lost 6 bases and the J gene lost 5 bases, with 13 bases spanning the gap. The CDR3 spans 13 residues. Per the germline V gene, CDR1 is MNHEY and CDR2 is SMNVEV (reference sequence). This CDR3 reads CASRLGGITEAFF. CDR3 DNA sequence: TGTGCCAGCAGACTAGGGGGAATTACTGAAGCTTTCTTT.

This chain joins TRBV19 and TRBJ1-1; D possibly corresponds to TRBD1 (6 bases). CDR1 and CDR2 (germline): LNHDA, SQIVND (reference sequence). The CDR3 has 13 residues. Trimming cost V 5 bases and J 1 base, with 8 bases left between them. In DNA form, the CDR3 reads TGTGCCAGTAGTTTACAGGGGAACACTGAAGCTTTCTTT. Encoded protein: CASSLQGNTEAFF.

The J gene is TRBJ2-3, the V gene TRBV7-2; 7 bases fit TRBD1. Germline lookup yields CDR1 SGHTA and CDR2 FQGNSA. The CDR3 consists of 14 residues. J lost 6 bases, V lost 5 bases, and 8 bases had no gene match. The CDR3 region is CASSQTGSSDTQYF. As DNA, the CDR3 is TGTGCCAGCAGCCAGACAGGGTCATCCGATACGCAGTATTTT.

This chain uses TRBV7-2 with TRBJ1-2; no firm D call. Trimming shortened V by 5 bases and J by 7 bases, and 14 bases separated the two germline ends. Germline V lookup: CDR1 SGHTA, CDR2 FQGNSA. The CDR3 extends over 13 amino acids. The CDR3 sequence: CASSLREGGGYTF. CDR3 DNA: TGTGCCAGCAGCCTGAGGGAGGGCGGTGGCTACACCTTC.

V gene TRBV5-1 combines with J gene TRBJ2-7; 9 bases agree with TRBD2. The V segment lost 3 bases and the J segment 5 bases; nucleotides outside the gene matches: 6. Germline CDR1 reads SGHRS; CDR2 reads YFSETQ. The CDR3 totals 14 residues. CDR3 nucleotides: TGCGCCAGCAGCTCAGGACTAGCGACCCACGAGCAGTACTTC. As protein: CASSSGLATHEQYF.

The V gene is TRBV5-1, the J gene TRBJ1-4; D might be TRBD1 (5 bases). CDR3 length: 13 residues. Per the germline V gene, CDR1 is SGHRS and CDR2 is YFSETQ. Trimming pared 4 bases from V and 5 bases from J, leaving 9 bases between. The CDR3 DNA is TGCGCCAGCAGCGGCGGGGACAATGAAAAACTGTTTTTT. Translating it yields CASSGGDNEKLFF.

This clone came up a few times. The chain is built from TRBV6-1 and TRBJ2-1; D is possibly TRBD2 (6 bases). The V and J ends lost 5 bases and 4 bases respectively, with 9 bases between them. The germline CDR1 and CDR2 sequences are MNHNS and SASEGT. CDR3 length: 13 residues. The CDR3, as DNA: TGTGCCAGCAGTCCGGGAGATTACAATGAGCAGTTCTTC. This translates into CASSPGDYNEQFF.

V is TRBV4-3 and J is TRBJ1-5; a weak D match, TRBD1 (5 bases). V lost 0 bases and J lost 7, with 13 bases in between. From germline, CDR1 is LGHNA and CDR2 YSLEER. The CDR3 is made up of 15 amino acids. CDR3: CASSQDLAGKQPQHF. CDR3 DNA: TGCGCCAGCAGCCAAGATTTGGCAGGGAAGCAGCCCCAGCATTTT.

The V call is TRBV19, the J call TRBJ2-3; TRBD1 aligns across 8 bases. The V and J ends lost 8 bases and 0 bases, in that order; junction bases with no gene match: 4. This CDR3 is built from 14 residues. Germline CDR1 is LNHDA and CDR2 is SQIVND (reference sequence). CDR3 DNA sequence: TGTGCCAGTGGTCGACAGGGGAGCACAGATACGCAGTATTTT. This translates into CASGRQGSTDTQYF.

In its sample, this clone was seen once. The rearrangement joins TRBV29-1 to TRBJ2-1; 8 nucleotides line up with TRBD2. This CDR3 region has 17 residues. Per germline, CDR1 SQVTM and CDR2 ANQGSEA. Unmatched junction bases numbered 11, after V lost 0 bases and J lost 4 bases. The CDR3 loop is CSVEDRWRGDIYNEQFF. As DNA, the CDR3 is TGCAGCGTTGAAGATCGGTGGCGGGGGGACATATACAATGAGCAGTTCTTC.

V is TRBV28 and J is TRBJ2-7; the match to TRBD2 covers 16 bases. V was clipped by 6 bases and J by 5 bases; unmatched bases: 16. CDR1 and CDR2 (germline): MDHEN, SYDVKM. CDR3 length equals 19 residues. CDR3 amino acids: CASSSSGLAGGQGLHEQYF. The CDR3 bases are TGTGCCAGCAGCTCCTCGGGACTAGCGGGAGGGCAGGGTTTGCACGAGCAGTACTTC.